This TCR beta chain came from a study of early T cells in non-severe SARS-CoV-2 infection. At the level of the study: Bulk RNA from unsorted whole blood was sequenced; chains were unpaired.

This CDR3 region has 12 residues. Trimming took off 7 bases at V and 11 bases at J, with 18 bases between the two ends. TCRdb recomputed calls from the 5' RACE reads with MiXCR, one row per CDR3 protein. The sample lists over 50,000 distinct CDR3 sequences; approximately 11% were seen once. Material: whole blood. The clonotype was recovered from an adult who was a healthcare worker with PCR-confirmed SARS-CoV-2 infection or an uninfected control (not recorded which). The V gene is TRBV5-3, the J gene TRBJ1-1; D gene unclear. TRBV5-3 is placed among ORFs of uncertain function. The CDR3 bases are TGTGCCAGATCCCGGAGGGCAGGACGGGCTTTCTTT. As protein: CARSRRAGRAFF.